The rows below give T cell receptor beta chains drawn from one sample of a study of T cells in Graves' hyperthyroidism and ophthalmopathy. TCRdb re-called the multiplex PCR reads through MiXCR, storing one row per CDR3 protein. Of some 560,000 distinct CDR3 sequences listed, 12% to 15% are singletons. Sequences were obtained from blood. The receptor source for this set is a woman aged 35 to 49 with Graves' hyperthyroidism. Both conserved end residues are part of each CDR3. A D gene is named only where the DNA matches it firmly. Clone size appears in some rows only: once, few, many, or a class for an expanded clone.

J gene: TRBJ1-3
CDR3 length: 14
clone size: .
D gene: .
V gene: TRBV7-2
CDR3 DNA: TGTGCCAGCAGCTTAGATATACAAGGAAACACCATATATTTT
CDR3 protein: CASSLDIQGNTIYF

J gene: TRBJ2-1
CDR3 length: 14
clone size: .
D gene: .
V gene: TRBV6-1
CDR3 DNA: TGTGCCAGCAGCGGGGACCCGTCCTACAATGAGCAGTTCTTC
CDR3 protein: CASSGDPSYNEQFF

J gene: TRBJ2-7
CDR3 length: 14
clone size: many
D gene: TRBD2
V gene: TRBV12-3/TRBV12-4
CDR3 DNA: TGTGCCAGCAGCGGACTAGCGGGAGGAAACGAGCAGTACTTC
CDR3 protein: CASSGLAGGNEQYF

J gene: TRBJ1-2
CDR3 length: 14
clone size: few
D gene: .
V gene: TRBV6-1
CDR3 DNA: TGTGCCAGCAGTGAAGGGGGGATGCCCTATGGCTACACCTTC
CDR3 protein: CASSEGGMPYGYTF

J gene: TRBJ2-7
CDR3 length: 17
clone size: many
D gene: .
V gene: TRBV24-1
CDR3 DNA: TGTGCCACCAGTGATTTGCAAGTCTTGGTCGGATCCTACGAGCAGTACTTC
CDR3 protein: CATSDLQVLVGSYEQYF

J gene: TRBJ2-7
CDR3 length: 15
clone size: many
D gene: TRBD2
V gene: TRBV27
CDR3 DNA: TGTGCCAGCAGTACTTGGACTAGCGGGAGCTACGAGCAGTACTTC
CDR3 protein: CASSTWTSGSYEQYF

J gene: TRBJ2-6
CDR3 length: 19
clone size: few
D gene: .
V gene: TRBV12-3/TRBV12-4
CDR3 DNA: TGTGCCAGCAGTTCCAATACCGGGACGGACACCTCTGGGGCCAACGTCCTGACTTTC
CDR3 protein: CASSSNTGTDTSGANVLTF

J gene: TRBJ2-1
CDR3 length: 15
clone size: many
D gene: TRBD2
V gene: TRBV12-3/TRBV12-4
CDR3 DNA: TGTGCCAGCAGCCGGAGTAGCGGGGGCTACAATGAGCAGTTCTTC
CDR3 protein: CASSRSSGGYNEQFF

J gene: TRBJ2-1
CDR3 length: 14
clone size: few
D gene: TRBD2
V gene: TRBV25-1
CDR3 DNA: TGTGCCAGCAGCTCACCCGGGACTAGCGGGAAGCAGTTCTTC
CDR3 protein: CASSSPGTSGKQFF

J gene: TRBJ2-5
CDR3 length: 13
clone size: .
D gene: TRBD2
V gene: TRBV20-1
CDR3 DNA: TGCAGTGCAATCCCCGGGACTATTAGAGAGCAGTACTTC
CDR3 protein: CSAIPGTIREQYF

J gene: TRBJ2-1
CDR3 length: 18
clone size: many
D gene: TRBD2
V gene: TRBV6-2/TRBV6-3
CDR3 DNA: TGTGCCAGCAGTTACTCCTCCGGTAGCGGGAGGAGATACAATGAGCAGTTCTTC
CDR3 protein: CASSYSSGSGRRYNEQFF

J gene: TRBJ1-2
CDR3 length: 13
clone size: few
D gene: .
V gene: TRBV6-1
CDR3 DNA: TGTGCCAGCAGTGTCCGGTCCGGGGGTGGCTACACCTTC
CDR3 protein: CASSVRSGGGYTF

J gene: TRBJ1-2
CDR3 length: 16
clone size: .
D gene: .
V gene: TRBV20-1
CDR3 DNA: TGCAGTGCTAGAGATCTGGGGGGGGTTACTAACTATGGCTACACCTTC
CDR3 protein: CSARDLGGVTNYGYTF

J gene: TRBJ1-3
CDR3 length: 14
clone size: .
D gene: .
V gene: TRBV6-1
CDR3 DNA: TGTGCCAGCAGTACAGGGTCCCCTGGAAACACCATATATTTT
CDR3 protein: CASSTGSPGNTIYF

J gene: TRBJ2-7
CDR3 length: 15
clone size: few
D gene: .
V gene: TRBV18
CDR3 DNA: TGTGCCAGCTCACCACGGAGGGTTAGCGGCTACGAGCAGTACTTC
CDR3 protein: CASSPRRVSGYEQYF

J gene: TRBJ2-2
CDR3 length: 12
clone size: few
D gene: .
V gene: TRBV28
CDR3 DNA: TGTGCCACGGGCCTGACCTCTGGGGAGCTGTTTTTT
CDR3 protein: CATGLTSGELFF

J gene: TRBJ1-3
CDR3 length: 15
clone size: many
D gene: .
V gene: TRBV3-1
CDR3 DNA: TGTGCCAGCAGTTGGGATCATTACTCTGGAAACACCATATATTTT
CDR3 protein: CASSWDHYSGNTIYF

J gene: TRBJ1-4
CDR3 length: 16
clone size: .
D gene: TRBD1
V gene: TRBV12-3/TRBV12-4
CDR3 DNA: TGTGCCAGCAGAAATGGACAGGGGCCAACTAATGAAAAACTGTTTTTT
CDR3 protein: CASRNGQGPTNEKLFF

J gene: TRBJ2-6
CDR3 length: 15
clone size: .
D gene: .
V gene: TRBV28
CDR3 DNA: TGTGCCAGCAGACCTGGGGACTCTGGGGCCAACGTCCTGACTTTC
CDR3 protein: CASRPGDSGANVLTF

J gene: TRBJ2-7
CDR3 length: 14
clone size: many
D gene: TRBD2
V gene: TRBV28
CDR3 DNA: TGTGCCAGCAGCACCAGCGGGAGGGCAGGCGAGCAGTACTTC
CDR3 protein: CASSTSGRAGEQYF

J gene: TRBJ2-7
CDR3 length: 14
clone size: few
D gene: TRBD1
V gene: TRBV10-3
CDR3 DNA: TGTGCCATCAGTGAAGTGCGGGACAGGGTACAGCAGTACTTC
CDR3 protein: CAISEVRDRVQQYF

J gene: TRBJ2-3
CDR3 length: 15
clone size: few
D gene: .
V gene: TRBV6-1
CDR3 DNA: TGTGCCAGCAGTGGGCGATACAGGGACACAGATACGCAGTATTTT
CDR3 protein: CASSGRYRDTDTQYF

J gene: TRBJ2-3
CDR3 length: 13
clone size: few
D gene: TRBD1
V gene: TRBV29-1
CDR3 DNA: TGCAGCGTGCGACAGGGGGCCACAGATACGCAGTATTTT
CDR3 protein: CSVRQGATDTQYF